A single sample gave rise to the 19 T cell receptor beta chains below, sequenced in a study of T-cell memory formation after mild COVID-19. TCRdb called the 5' RACE reads again in MiXCR, with one record for every CDR3 protein. The repertoire includes some 120,000 distinct CDR3 sequences, about 5.9% of them detected once, and 2% to 2.5% sits in the top ten. The sequenced sample consisted of PBMCs or a T cell subset sorted from them (not recorded which). The receptors derive from an adult woman who had mild COVID-19 (a few samples of this study predate the infection). Cell type and time point are not known.

CDR3 loop: CATSRGTSGSYNEQFF. CDR3 in DNA: TGTGCCACCAGCAGAGGGACTAGCGGCTCCTACAATGAGCAGTTCTTC. The J gene is TRBJ2-1, the V gene TRBV15; TRBD2 agrees at 10 bases. Germline V CDR1 and CDR2: LNHNV, YYDKDF (reference sequence). The ends lost 1 base at V and 0 bases at J; junction bases unmatched: 0. The length of the CDR3 is 16 residues. Based on the CDR3 plus reference TRBV15 and TRBJ2-1, the full variable domain is DAMVIQNPRYQVTQFGKPVTLSCSQTLNHNVMYWYQQKSSQAPKLLFHYYDKDFNNEADTPDNFQSRRPNTSFCFLDIRSPGLGDTAMYLCATSRGTSGSYNEQFFGPGTRLTVL.

This clonotype has more than one count but fewer than ten. The chain uses TRBV6-1 and TRBJ1-5, with D possibly matching TRBD1 (5 bases). With 2 bases removed from V and 1 base from J, the gap between germline ends came to 9 bases. CDR1 MNHNS and CDR2 SASEGT come from the germline V gene. The CDR3 consists of 15 residues. The CDR3 loop is CASSEQGESNQPQHF. The CDR3 DNA reads as TGTGCCAGCAGTGAACAGGGTGAAAGCAATCAGCCCCAGCATTTT.

This clonotype was seen a handful of times. J is TRBJ2-2 and V is TRBV7-3; the match to TRBD2 covers 8 bases. This CDR3 contains 16 residues. CDR1 is SGHTA and CDR2 is FQGTGA in the germline V gene. V lost 4 bases, J lost 4 bases, and 8 bases stayed unmatched. The CDR3 DNA sequence: TGTGCCAGCAGCTCATCTACCGGGACTAGCACCGGGGAGCTGTTTTTT. Its translation: CASSSSTGTSTGELFF.

The table lists this clonotype with a few counts. This chain uses TRBV12-3 or TRBV12-4 with TRBJ2-1; D is possibly TRBD1 (6 bases). The CDR3 consists of 12 residues. The V gene lost 10 bases and the J gene lost 5 bases, with 12 bases spanning the gap. The CDR3 bases are TGTGCCATCTCCGGGACAAACAATGAGCAGTTCTTC. The encoded protein is CAISGTNNEQFF.

The V gene is TRBV20-1, the J gene TRBJ2-7; TRBD1 might be the D (6 bases). Trimming took off 7 bases at V and 1 base at J, with 14 bases between the two ends. The CDR3 is 13 residues long. Germline CDR1 and CDR2: DFQATT and SNEGSKA (reference sequence). The CDR3: CSVRDNWSYEQYF. CDR3 nucleotide sequence: TGCAGTGTTCGGGACAATTGGTCCTACGAGCAGTACTTC.

This clonotype has at least ten counts. This chain links TRBV5-1 with TRBJ2-5; 8 positions match TRBD1. This CDR3 spans 15 amino acids. The V segment lost 2 bases and the J segment 4 bases; nucleotides outside the gene matches: 7. Germline V gene sequence: CDR1 SGHRS, CDR2 YFSETQ. CDR3 residues: CASSLQGGFVETQYF. The DNA for the CDR3 is TGCGCCAGCAGCTTACAGGGGGGTTTTGTAGAGACCCAGTACTTC.

In this sample, this clonotype turned up a few times. This chain uses TRBV7-2 with TRBJ2-7; tentatively, D is TRBD2 (6 bases). The germline V gene encodes CDR1 SGHTA and CDR2 FQGNSA. Trimming left V 5 bases short and J 0 bases short, with 17 bases between. The CDR3 is made up of 16 amino acids. The CDR3 DNA follows: TGTGCCAGCAGCCCCGTCGGGACTGGTTTCTCCTACGAGCAGTACTTC. Amino acid sequence: CASSPVGTGFSYEQYF.

There are many counts of this clonotype. This chain links TRBV12-3 or TRBV12-4 with TRBJ2-1; D uncertain. V was pared by 6 bases and J by 5 bases, with 8 bases between. The CDR3 loop spans 12 amino acids. CDR3 region: CASRQRDNEQFF. DNA for the CDR3: TGTGCCAGCAGACAGAGAGACAATGAGCAGTTCTTC.

This clonotype was seen more than once but under ten times. The chain joins TRBV3-1 to TRBJ2-2, with D uncertain. The CDR3 contains 11 residues. V lost 5 bases to trimming and J lost 6 bases, with 4 bases between them. Germline-derived CDR1 and CDR2 are LGHDT and YNNKEL (reference sequence). The chain's CDR3 is CASSYAGELFF. The DNA for the CDR3 is TGTGCCAGCAGCTACGCCGGGGAGCTGTTTTTT.

About this clonotype itself: One end of the junction varies from germline; a read error may be responsible. The rearrangement joins TRBV3-1 to TRBJ2-7; D possibly corresponds to TRBD2 (6 bases). The germline V gene has CDR1 LGHDT and CDR2 YNNKEL (reference sequence). This CDR3 spans 16 amino acids. DNA of the CDR3: TGTGCCAGCAGCCCGGATCTGGGGGGAAGCTCCTCCGAGCAGTACTTC. It codes for CASSPDLGGSSSEQYF.

This clonotype has a handful of counts. The chain has TRBV29-1 and TRBJ1-1; a possible D gene is TRBD1 (6 bases). The CDR3 extends over 14 amino acids. Germline values: CDR1 SQVTM, CDR2 ANQGSEA. Trimming removed 1 base at V and 0 bases at J, with 9 bases between. The CDR3 reads CSVEAQGLNTEAFF. The CDR3, as DNA: TGCAGCGTTGAAGCCCAGGGGCTGAACACTGAAGCTTTCTTT. The full variable domain, in which reference TRBV29-1 and TRBJ1-1 provide the parts outside the CDR3, is SAVISQKPSRDICQRGTSLTIQCQVDSQVTMMFWYRQQPGQSLTLIATANQGSEATYESGFVIDKFPISRPNLTFSTLTVSNMSPEDSSIYLCSVEAQGLNTEAFFGQGTRLTVV.

This clonotype occurred many times. This rearrangement joins TRBV29-1 to TRBJ1-5; weak D call: TRBD1 (5 bases). V was clipped by 4 bases and J by 1 base, with 8 bases between them. This CDR3 has 13 amino acids. From germline, CDR1 is SQVTM and CDR2 ANQGSEA. In DNA, the CDR3 is TGCAGCGTTGGGGGACGGAGCAATCAGCCCCAGCATTTT. This sequence encodes CSVGGRSNQPQHF.

This clonotype was found many times. The chain uses TRBV5-4 and TRBJ2-5; 9 nucleotides agree with TRBD2. Trimming at V came to 0 bases and at J to 5 bases, leaving 5 bases not matched to a gene. Germline CDR1 SGHNT, CDR2 YYREEE (reference sequence). The CDR3 loop spans 15 amino acids. DNA for the CDR3: TGTGCCAGCAGCTTGGGGCTAGCGGGGATCGAGACCCAGTACTTC. Its translation: CASSLGLAGIETQYF.

This clonotype showed up just a few times. This sequence joins TRBV5-1 and TRBJ1-2; D remains unclear. Trimming pared 0 bases from V and 4 bases from J, leaving 10 bases between. Looked up from germline, CDR1 is SGHRS and CDR2 is YFSETQ. The CDR3 spans 14 residues. The CDR3 is CASSLEARSYGYTF. The CDR3 bases are TGCGCCAGCAGCTTGGAAGCCAGGAGCTATGGCTACACCTTC.

This clonotype was found many times. The chain links TRBV18 to TRBJ1-1; 7 bases line up with TRBD1. The CDR3 has 15 amino acids. J gave up 1 base and V 3 bases, and 5 bases lay outside the gene matches. In germline, CDR1 is KGHSH, CDR2 LQKENI. As DNA, the CDR3 is TGTGCCAGCTCACCGGGACAGCTCAAGAACACTGAAGCTTTCTTT. It yields the protein CASSPGQLKNTEAFF.

This clonotype was seen a few times. Here the CDR3 DNA reads TGTGCCAGCAGTTTAAGGACTCTCGGCTATGGCTACACCTTC. Its translation is CASSLRTLGYGYTF. This chain links TRBV12-3 or TRBV12-4 with TRBJ1-2; D remains unclear. The CDR3 loop spans 14 amino acids. Deletions cut 2 bases from V and 4 bases from J, with 11 bases between.

This clonotype has a handful of counts. V gene TRBV29-1 combines with J gene TRBJ2-3; 7 bases align to TRBD1. The CDR3 sequence is 13 residues long. Losses at the gene ends were 5 bases for V and 4 bases for J; bases not matched to a gene: 6. Looked up from germline, CDR1 is SQVTM and CDR2 is ANQGSEA. This CDR3 is CSVQGVLSDTQYF. As DNA, the CDR3 is TGCAGCGTTCAGGGGGTGCTATCAGATACGCAGTATTTT.

This clonotype has only a few counts. This chain uses TRBV5-1 with TRBJ1-6; D unresolved. Trimming cost V 3 bases and J 6 bases, with 13 bases left between them. There are 15 residues in the CDR3. Looked up from germline, CDR1 is SGHRS and CDR2 is YFSETQ. CDR3 sequence (DNA): TGCGCCAGCAGCTCCCTGGGAGATCTTAATTCACCCCTCCACTTT. It specifies CASSSLGDLNSPLHF.

This clonotype was counted between two and nine times. The chain recombines TRBV4-1 with TRBJ2-3; no clear D. The CDR3 is 14 amino acids. V dropped 0 bases and J dropped 0 bases, with 4 bases sitting between them. In germline, CDR1 is MGHRA, CDR2 YSYEKL. The CDR3 here is CASSQDRSTDTQYF. The CDR3 DNA is TGCGCCAGCAGCCAAGATCGAAGCACAGATACGCAGTATTTT.